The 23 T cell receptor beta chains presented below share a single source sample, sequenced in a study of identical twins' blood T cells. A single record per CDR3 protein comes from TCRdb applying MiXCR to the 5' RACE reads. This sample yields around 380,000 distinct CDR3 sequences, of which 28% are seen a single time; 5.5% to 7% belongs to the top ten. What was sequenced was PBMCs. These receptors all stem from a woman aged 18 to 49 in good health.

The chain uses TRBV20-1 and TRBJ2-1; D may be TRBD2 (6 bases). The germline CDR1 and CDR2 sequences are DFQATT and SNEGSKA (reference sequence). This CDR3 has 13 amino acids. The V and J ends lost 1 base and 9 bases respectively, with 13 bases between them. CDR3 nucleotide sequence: TGCAGTGCTAGAGCTTCACTTAGCGGTGAGCAGTTCTTC. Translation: CSARASLSGEQFF.

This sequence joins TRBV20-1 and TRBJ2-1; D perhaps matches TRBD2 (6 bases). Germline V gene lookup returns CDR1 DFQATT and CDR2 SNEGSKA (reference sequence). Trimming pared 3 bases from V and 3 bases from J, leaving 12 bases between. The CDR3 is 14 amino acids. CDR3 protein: CSAREGPNYNEQFF. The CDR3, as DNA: TGCAGTGCTAGGGAGGGCCCCAACTACAATGAGCAGTTCTTC.

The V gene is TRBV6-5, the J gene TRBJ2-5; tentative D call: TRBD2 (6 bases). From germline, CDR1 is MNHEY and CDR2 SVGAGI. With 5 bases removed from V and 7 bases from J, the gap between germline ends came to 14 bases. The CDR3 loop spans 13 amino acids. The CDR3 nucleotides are TGTGCCAGCAGTGGGGACTGGTTTGGGACCCAGTACTTC. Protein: CASSGDWFGTQYF.

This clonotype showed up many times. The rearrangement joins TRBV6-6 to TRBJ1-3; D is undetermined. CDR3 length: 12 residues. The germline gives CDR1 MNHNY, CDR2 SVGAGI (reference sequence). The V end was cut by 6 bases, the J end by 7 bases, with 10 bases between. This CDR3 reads CASRESSNTIYF. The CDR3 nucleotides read TGTGCCAGCAGAGAATCGAGCAACACCATATATTTT.

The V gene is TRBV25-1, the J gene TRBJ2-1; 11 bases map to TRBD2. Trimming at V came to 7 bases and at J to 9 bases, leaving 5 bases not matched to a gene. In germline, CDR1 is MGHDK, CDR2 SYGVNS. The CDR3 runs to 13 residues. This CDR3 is CASMLAGGPEQFF. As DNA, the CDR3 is TGTGCCAGCATGCTAGCGGGAGGACCTGAGCAGTTCTTC.

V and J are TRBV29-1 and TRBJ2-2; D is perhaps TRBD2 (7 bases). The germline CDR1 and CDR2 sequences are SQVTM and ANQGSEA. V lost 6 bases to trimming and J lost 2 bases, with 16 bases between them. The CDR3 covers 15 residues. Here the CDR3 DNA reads TGCAGCGTACACAGGGAGGGATCCAACACCGGGGAGCTGTTTTTT. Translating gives CSVHREGSNTGELFF.

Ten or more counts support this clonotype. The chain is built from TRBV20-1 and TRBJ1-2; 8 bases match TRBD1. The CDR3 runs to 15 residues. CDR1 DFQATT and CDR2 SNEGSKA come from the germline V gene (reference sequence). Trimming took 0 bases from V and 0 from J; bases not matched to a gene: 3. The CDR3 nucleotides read TGCAGTGCTAGAGAACAGGGGGGAGCTAACTATGGCTACACCTTC. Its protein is CSAREQGGANYGYTF.

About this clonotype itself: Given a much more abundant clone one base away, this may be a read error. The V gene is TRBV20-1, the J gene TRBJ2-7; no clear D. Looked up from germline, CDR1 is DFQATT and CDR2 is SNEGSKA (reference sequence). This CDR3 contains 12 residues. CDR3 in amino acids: CSPRKIEFEQYF. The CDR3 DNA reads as TGCAGTCCTAGAAAAATAGAATTCGAGCAGTACTTC.

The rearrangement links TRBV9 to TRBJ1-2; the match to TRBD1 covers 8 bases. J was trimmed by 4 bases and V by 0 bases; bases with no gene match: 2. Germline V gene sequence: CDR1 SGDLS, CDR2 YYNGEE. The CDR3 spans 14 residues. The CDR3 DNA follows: TGTGCCAGCAGCGTAGCTACAGGGGGCTATGGCTACACCTTC. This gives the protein CASSVATGGYGYTF.

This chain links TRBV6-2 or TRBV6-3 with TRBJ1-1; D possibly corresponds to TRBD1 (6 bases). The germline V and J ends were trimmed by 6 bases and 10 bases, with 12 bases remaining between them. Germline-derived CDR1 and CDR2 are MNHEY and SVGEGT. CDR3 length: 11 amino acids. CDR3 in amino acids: CASRKRQAAFF. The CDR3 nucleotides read TGTGCCAGCAGGAAACGACAGGCAGCTTTCTTT.

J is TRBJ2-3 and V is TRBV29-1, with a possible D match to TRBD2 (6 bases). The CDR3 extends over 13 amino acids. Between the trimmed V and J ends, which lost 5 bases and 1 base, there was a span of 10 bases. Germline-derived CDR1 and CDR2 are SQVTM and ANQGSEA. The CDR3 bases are TGCAGCGTTAGGCGGGGCCGCACAGATACGCAGTATTTT. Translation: CSVRRGRTDTQYF.

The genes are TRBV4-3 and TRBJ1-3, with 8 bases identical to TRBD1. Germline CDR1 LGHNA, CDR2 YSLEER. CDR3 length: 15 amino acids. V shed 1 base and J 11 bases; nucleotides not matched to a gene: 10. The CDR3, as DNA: TGCGCCAGCAGCCAAGGGCAGGGGGCTAGATACGCCATATATTTT. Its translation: CASSQGQGARYAIYF.

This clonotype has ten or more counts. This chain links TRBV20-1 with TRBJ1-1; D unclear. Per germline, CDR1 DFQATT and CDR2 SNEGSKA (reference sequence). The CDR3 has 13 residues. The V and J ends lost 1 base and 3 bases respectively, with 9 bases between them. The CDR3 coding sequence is TGCAGTGCTAGAGTAGGAACAGACACTGAAGCTTTCTTT. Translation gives CSARVGTDTEAFF.

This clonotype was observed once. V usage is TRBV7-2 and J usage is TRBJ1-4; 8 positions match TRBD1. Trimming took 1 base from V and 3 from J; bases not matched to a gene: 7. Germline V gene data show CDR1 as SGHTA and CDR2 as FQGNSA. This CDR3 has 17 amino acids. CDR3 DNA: TGTGCCAGCAGCTTAGATGGACAGGGCATCCCTAATGAAAAACTGTTTTTT. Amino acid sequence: CASSLDGQGIPNEKLFF.

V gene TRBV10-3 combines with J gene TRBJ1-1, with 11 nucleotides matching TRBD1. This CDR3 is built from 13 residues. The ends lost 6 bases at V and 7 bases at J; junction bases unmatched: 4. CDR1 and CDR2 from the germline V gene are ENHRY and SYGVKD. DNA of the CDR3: TGTGCCATCAGGGGGACAGGGGGGAATGAAGCTTTCTTT. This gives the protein CAIRGTGGNEAFF.

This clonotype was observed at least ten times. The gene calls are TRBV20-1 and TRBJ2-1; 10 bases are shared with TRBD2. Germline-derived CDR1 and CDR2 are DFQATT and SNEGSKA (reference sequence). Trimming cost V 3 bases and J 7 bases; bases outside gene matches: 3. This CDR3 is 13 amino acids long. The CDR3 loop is CSARTGLANEQFF. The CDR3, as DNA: TGCAGTGCTAGGACGGGACTAGCGAATGAGCAGTTCTTC.

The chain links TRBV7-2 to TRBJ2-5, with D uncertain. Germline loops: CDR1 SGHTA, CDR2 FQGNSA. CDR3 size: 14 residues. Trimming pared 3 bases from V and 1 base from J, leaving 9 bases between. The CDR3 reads CASSLFGFQETQYF. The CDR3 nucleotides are TGTGCCAGCAGCTTGTTTGGATTCCAAGAGACCCAGTACTTC. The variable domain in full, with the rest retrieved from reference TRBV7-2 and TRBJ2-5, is GAGVSQSPSNKVTEKGKDVELRCDPISGHTALYWYRQSLGQGLEFLIYFQGNSAPDKSGLPSDRFSAERTGGSVSTLTIQRTQQEDSAVYLCASSLFGFQETQYFGPGTRLLVL.

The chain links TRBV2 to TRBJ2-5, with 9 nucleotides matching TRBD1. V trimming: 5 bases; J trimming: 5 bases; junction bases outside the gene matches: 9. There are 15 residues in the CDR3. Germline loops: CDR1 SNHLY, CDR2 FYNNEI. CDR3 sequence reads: CASSSDRGVGETQYF. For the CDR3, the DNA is TGTGCCAGCAGTTCGGACAGGGGAGTAGGCGAGACCCAGTACTTC.

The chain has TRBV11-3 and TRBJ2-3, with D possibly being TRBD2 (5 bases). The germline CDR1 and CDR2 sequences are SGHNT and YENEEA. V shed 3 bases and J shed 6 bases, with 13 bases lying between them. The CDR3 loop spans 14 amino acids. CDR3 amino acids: CASSFGGSWDTQYF. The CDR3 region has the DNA TGTGCCAGCAGCTTCGGTGGGAGTTGGGATACGCAGTATTTT.

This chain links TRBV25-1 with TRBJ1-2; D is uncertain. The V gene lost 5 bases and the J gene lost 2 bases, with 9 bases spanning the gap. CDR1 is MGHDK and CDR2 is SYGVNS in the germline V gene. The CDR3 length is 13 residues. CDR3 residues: CASSRGSNYGYTF. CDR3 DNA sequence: TGTGCCAGCAGTCGAGGGTCGAACTATGGCTACACCTTC.

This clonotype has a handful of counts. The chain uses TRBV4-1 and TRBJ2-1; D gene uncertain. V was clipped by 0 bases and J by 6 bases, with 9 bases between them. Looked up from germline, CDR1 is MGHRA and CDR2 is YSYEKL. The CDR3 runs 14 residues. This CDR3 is CASSQEAWSNEQFF. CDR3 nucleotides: TGCGCCAGCAGCCAAGAAGCCTGGAGCAATGAGCAGTTCTTC.

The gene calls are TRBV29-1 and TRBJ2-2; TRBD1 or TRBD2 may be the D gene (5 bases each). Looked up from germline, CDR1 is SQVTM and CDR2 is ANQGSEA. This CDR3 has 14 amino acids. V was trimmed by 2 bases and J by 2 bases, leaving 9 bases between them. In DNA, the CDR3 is TGCAGCGTTGAACTGGGGGTCAACACCGGGGAGCTGTTTTTT. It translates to CSVELGVNTGELFF.

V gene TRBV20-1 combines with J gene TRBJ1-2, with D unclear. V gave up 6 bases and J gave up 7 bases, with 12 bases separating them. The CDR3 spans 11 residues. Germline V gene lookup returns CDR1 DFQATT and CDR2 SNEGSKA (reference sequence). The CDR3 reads CSATFRAGYTF. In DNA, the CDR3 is TGCAGTGCCACCTTTAGGGCTGGCTACACCTTC.